The source of this T cell receptor beta chain is a study of T cells in Graves' hyperthyroidism and ophthalmopathy. Over 18 months, lack of ophthalmopathy progression marked Graves' hyperthyroidism as stable. This clonotype was counted a few times. The antigen is unknown. The investigators amplified TCR beta CDR3 regions from RNA transcripts. HTBI primers were the set used in a first-round RT-PCR of the TCR CDR3. TCRdb itself ran the multiplex PCR reads through MiXCR, one entry per CDR3 protein. This table holds 540,000 or so distinct CDR3 sequences, around 14% found once. The CDR3 runs to 17 residues. Germline CDR1 and CDR2: LNHDA and SQIVND (reference sequence). With 2 bases clipped from V and 8 bases from J, the junction kept 7 bases outside the gene matches. Broader study findings: Most thyroid clonotypes with frequency above 0.001 were detected in blood. In the analysis, a 13 V-J model separated ophthalmopathy from stable hyperthyroidism.

V usage is TRBV19 and J usage is TRBJ2-1; 15 bases are a match to TRBD2. Sequences were obtained from blood. This TCR derives from a woman aged 30 to 39 with Graves' hyperthyroidism. CDR3 nucleotide sequence: TGTGCCAGTAGTATAAGGACTAGCGGGAGGGTGATCTATGAGCAGTTCTTC. It codes for CASSIRTSGRVIYEQFF.